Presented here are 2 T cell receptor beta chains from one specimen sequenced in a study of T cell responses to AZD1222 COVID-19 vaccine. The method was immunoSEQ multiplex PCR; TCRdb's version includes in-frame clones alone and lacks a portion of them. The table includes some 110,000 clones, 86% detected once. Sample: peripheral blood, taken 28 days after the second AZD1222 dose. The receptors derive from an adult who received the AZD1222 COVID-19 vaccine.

The CDR3 loop is CASSYSISLNTEAFF. CDR3 nucleotide sequence: TGTGCCAGCAGTTACTCGATTTCTCTGAACACTGAAGCTTTCTTT. The chain recombines TRBV6-2 or TRBV6-3 with TRBJ1-1; no clear D. CDR1 is MNHEY and CDR2 is SVGEGT in the germline V gene. With 0 bases removed from V and 0 bases from J, the gap between germline ends came to 8 bases. CDR3 length equals 15 residues.

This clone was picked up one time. CDR3 loop: CASSHGTGEAFF. The CDR3 DNA is TGCGCCAGCAGCCATGGGACGGGTGAAGCTTTCTTT. The V call is TRBV4-1, the J call TRBJ1-1; D perhaps matches TRBD1 (5 bases). The ends were cut back, 3 bases at V and 7 bases at J, with 9 bases in the middle. Germline V gene sequence: CDR1 MGHRA, CDR2 YSYEKL. The length of the CDR3 is 12 residues.